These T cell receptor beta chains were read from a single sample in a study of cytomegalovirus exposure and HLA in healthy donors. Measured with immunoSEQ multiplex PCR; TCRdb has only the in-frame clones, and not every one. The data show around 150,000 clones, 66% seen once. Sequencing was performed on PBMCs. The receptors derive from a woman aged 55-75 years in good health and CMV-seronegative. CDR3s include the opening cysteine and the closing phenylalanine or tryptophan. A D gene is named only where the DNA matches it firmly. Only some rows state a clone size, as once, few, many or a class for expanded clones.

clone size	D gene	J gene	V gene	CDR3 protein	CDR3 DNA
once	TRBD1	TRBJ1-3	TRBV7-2	CASNLPGQGENGNTIYF	TGTGCCAGCAACCTACCGGGACAGGGGGAAAATGGAAACACCATATATTTT
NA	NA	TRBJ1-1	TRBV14	CASSQAPRGSEAFF	TGTGCCAGCAGCCAAGCCCCCCGGGGGTCTGAAGCTTTCTTT
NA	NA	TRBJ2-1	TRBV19	CASKDRVTGNEQFF	TGTGCCAGTAAAGACCGTGTGACAGGCAATGAGCAGTTCTTC
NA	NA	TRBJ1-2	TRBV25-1	CASSDRSGWMGYTF	TGTGCCAGCAGTGATCGGTCAGGTTGGATGGGCTACACCTTC
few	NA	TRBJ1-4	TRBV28	CASSLVVINEKLFF	TGTGCCAGCAGTTTGGTAGTTATTAATGAAAAACTGTTTTTT
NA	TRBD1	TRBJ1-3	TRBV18	CASSAMSQGIAGNTIYF	TGTGCCAGCTCGGCGATGTCACAGGGGATTGCCGGAAACACCATATATTTT
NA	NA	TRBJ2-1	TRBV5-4	CASSLEGPRGNEQFF	TGTGCCAGCAGCTTGGAGGGGCCGCGAGGAAATGAGCAGTTCTTC
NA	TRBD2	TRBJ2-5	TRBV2	CASRAGTSGETQYF	TGTGCCAGCAGAGCCGGGACTAGCGGGGAGACCCAGTACTTC
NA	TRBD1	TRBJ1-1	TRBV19	CASSITGGRAFF	TGTGCCAGTAGTATAACAGGGGGCAGGGCTTTCTTT
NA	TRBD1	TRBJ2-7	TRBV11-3	CASSSRTGDREQYF	TGTGCCAGCAGTTCCCGGACAGGAGACCGCGAGCAGTACTTC
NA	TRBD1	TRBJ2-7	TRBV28	CASSRTGSLYEQYF	TGTGCCAGCAGTCGGACAGGCAGCCTCTACGAGCAGTACTTC
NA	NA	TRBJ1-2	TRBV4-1	CASSQDRRVINGYTF	TGCGCCAGCAGCCAAGATCGGAGGGTGATTAATGGCTACACCTTC
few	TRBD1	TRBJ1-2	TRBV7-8	CASSETGFYGYTF	TGTGCCAGCAGCGAGACAGGGTTCTATGGCTACACCTTC
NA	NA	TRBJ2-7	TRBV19	CASSIGRGAYEQYF	TGTGCCAGTAGTATTGGCAGGGGTGCGTACGAGCAGTACTTC
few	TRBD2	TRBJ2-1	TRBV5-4	CASSLGAGGSWNEQFF	TGTGCCAGCAGCTTGGGGGCGGGCGGGAGTTGGAATGAGCAGTTCTTC
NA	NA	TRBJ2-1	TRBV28	CASIMGEAVPSYNEQFF	TGTGCCAGCATCATGGGGGAGGCTGTCCCGTCTTACAATGAGCAGTTCTTC
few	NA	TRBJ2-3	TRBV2	CASSDSAGPHVTTYF	TGTGCCAGCAGTGATTCAGCGGGCCCACATGTTACCACGTATTTT
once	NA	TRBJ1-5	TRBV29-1	CSAGGGGQPQHF	TGCAGCGCCGGGGGGGGAGGGCAGCCCCAGCATTTT
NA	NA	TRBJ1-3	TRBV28	CASSLTNPNTIYF	TGTGCCAGCAGTCTCACAAACCCAAACACCATATATTTT
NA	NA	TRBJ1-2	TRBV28	CASTVGARYGYTF	TGTGCCAGCACTGTAGGGGCGCGCTATGGCTACACCTTC
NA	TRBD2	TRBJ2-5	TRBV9	CASSVGVAGEYQETQYF	TGTGCCAGCAGCGTAGGGGTAGCGGGGGAGTACCAAGAGACCCAGTACTTC
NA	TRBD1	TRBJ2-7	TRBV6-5	CASSRQGSSYEQYF	TGTGCCAGCAGTCGACAGGGGAGCTCCTACGAGCAGTACTTC
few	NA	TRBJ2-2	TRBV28	CASRSQVNTGELFF	TGTGCCAGCAGGAGTCAAGTGAACACCGGGGAGCTGTTTTTT
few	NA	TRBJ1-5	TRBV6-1	CASSSGGYSNQPQHF	TGTGCCAGCAGTTCCGGGGGTTATAGCAATCAGCCCCAGCATTTT
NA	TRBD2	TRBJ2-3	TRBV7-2	CASSLAAGGSADTQYF	TGTGCCAGCAGCTTAGCGGCGGGGGGATCGGCAGATACGCAGTATTTT
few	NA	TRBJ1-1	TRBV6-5	CASRTGRGWITEAFF	TGTGCCAGCCGTACAGGGAGAGGGTGGATCACTGAAGCTTTCTTT
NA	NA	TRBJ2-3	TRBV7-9	CASSLVASDTQYF	TGTGCCAGCAGCTTGGTAGCCTCAGATACGCAGTATTTT